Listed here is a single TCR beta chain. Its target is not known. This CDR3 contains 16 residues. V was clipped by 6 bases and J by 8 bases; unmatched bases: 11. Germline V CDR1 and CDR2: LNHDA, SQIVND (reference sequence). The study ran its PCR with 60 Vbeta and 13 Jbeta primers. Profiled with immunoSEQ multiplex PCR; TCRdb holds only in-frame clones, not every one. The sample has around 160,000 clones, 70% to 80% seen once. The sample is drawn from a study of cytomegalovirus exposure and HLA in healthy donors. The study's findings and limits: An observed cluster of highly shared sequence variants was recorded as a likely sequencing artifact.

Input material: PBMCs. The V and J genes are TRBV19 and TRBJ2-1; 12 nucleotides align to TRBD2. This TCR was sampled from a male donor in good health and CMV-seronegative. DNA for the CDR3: TGTGCCAGTAGCACCACTCCCGGACTAGCGGGGCATGAGCAGTTCTTC. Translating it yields CASSTTPGLAGHEQFF.